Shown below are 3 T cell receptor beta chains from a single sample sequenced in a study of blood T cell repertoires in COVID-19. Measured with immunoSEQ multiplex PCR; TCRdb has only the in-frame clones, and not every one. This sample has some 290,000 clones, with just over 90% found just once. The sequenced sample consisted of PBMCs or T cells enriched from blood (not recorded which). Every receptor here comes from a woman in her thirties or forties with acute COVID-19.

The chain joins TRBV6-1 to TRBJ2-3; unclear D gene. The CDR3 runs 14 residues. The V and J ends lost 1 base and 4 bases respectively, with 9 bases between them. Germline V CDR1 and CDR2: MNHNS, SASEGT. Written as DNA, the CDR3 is TGTGCCAGCAGTGAAGGACTCCCCCCAGATACGCAGTATTTT. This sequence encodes CASSEGLPPDTQYF.

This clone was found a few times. CDR3 in DNA: TGTGCCACCAGTGTGGGGCTCGACACCGGGGAGCTGTTTTTT. Amino acids: CATSVGLDTGELFF. The chain is built from TRBV24-1 and TRBJ2-2, with D possibly TRBD1 on 5 matching bases. V was cut by 5 bases and J by 3 bases, with 9 bases left in between. Looked up from germline, CDR1 is KGHDR and CDR2 is SFDVKD. The CDR3 covers 14 residues.

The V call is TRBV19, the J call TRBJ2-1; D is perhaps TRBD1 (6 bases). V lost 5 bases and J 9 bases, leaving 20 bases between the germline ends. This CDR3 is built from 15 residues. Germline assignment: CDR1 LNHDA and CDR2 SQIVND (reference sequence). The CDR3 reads CASSSGLKGVGEQFF. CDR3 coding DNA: TGTGCCAGTAGTTCTGGGTTAAAGGGGGTGGGTGAGCAGTTCTTC.